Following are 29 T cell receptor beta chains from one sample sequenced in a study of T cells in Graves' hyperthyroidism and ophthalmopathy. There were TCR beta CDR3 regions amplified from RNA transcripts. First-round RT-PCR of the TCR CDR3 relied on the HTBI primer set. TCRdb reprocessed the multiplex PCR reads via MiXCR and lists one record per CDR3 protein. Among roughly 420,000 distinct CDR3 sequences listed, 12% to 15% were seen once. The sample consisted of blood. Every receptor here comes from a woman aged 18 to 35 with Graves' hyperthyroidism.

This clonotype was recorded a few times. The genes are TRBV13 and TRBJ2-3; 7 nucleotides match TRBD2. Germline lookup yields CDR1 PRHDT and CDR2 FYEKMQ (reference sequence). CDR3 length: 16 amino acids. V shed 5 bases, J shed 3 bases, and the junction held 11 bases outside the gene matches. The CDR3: CASSLPAAGVTDTQYF. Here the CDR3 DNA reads TGTGCCAGCAGCCTCCCGGCCGCGGGAGTAACAGATACGCAGTATTTT.

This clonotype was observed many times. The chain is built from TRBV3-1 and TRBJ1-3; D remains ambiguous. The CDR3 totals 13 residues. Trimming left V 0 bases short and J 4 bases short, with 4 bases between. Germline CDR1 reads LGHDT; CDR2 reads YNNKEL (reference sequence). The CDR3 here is CASSQDAGNTIYF. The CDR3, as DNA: TGTGCCAGCAGCCAAGATGCGGGAAACACCATATATTTT.

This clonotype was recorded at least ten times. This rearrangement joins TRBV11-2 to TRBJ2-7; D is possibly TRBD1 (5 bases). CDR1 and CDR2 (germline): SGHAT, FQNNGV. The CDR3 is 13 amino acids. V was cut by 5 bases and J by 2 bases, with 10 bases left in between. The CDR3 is CASSPGPPYEQYF. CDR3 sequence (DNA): TGTGCCAGCAGCCCAGGGCCCCCCTACGAGCAGTACTTC.

In DNA, the CDR3 is TGTGCCAGCAGCCACGGAAATCAGCCCCAGCATTTT. Translation gives CASSHGNQPQHF. The rearrangement links TRBV5-6 to TRBJ1-5; D gene unclear. V lost 4 bases to trimming and J lost 4 bases, with 6 bases between them. CDR1 and CDR2 (germline): SGHDT, YYEEEE. The CDR3 totals 12 residues.

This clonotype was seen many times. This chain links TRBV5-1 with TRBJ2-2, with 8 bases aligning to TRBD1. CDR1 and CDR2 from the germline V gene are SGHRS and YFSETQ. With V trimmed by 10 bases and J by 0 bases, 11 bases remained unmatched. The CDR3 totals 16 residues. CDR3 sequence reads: CASQGVADPNTGELFF. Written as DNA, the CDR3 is TGCGCCTCACAGGGGGTGGCAGACCCGAACACCGGGGAGCTGTTTTTT.

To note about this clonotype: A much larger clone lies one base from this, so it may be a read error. The DNA of the CDR3 is TGCGGTGCTAGGCCTCCCACGGGGATTCACACCGGGGAGCTGTTTTTT. It specifies CGARPPTGIHTGELFF. This chain uses TRBV20-1 with TRBJ2-2; a weak D match, TRBD2 (5 bases). Germline CDR1 DFQATT, CDR2 SNEGSKA (reference sequence). The CDR3 length is 16 residues.

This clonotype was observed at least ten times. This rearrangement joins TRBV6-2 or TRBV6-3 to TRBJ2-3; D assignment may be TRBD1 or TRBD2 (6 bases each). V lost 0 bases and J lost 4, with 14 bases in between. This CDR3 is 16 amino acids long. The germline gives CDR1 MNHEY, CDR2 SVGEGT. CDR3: CASSYSSGEGADTQYF. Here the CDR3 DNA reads TGTGCCAGCAGTTACTCGTCGGGAGAGGGGGCAGATACGCAGTATTTT.

The CDR3 sequence: CASRAVSIYSNQPQHF. CDR3 coding DNA: TGTGCCAGCCGAGCAGTTTCCATCTATAGCAATCAGCCCCAGCATTTT. V gene TRBV6-2 or TRBV6-3 combines with J gene TRBJ1-5; D uncertain. Trimming took 8 bases from V and 0 from J, leaving 17 bases between them. CDR1 is MNHEY, CDR2 SVGEGT, per germline. The CDR3 covers 16 residues.

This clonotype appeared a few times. The CDR3 sequence: CASRDSEINEQFF. DNA for the CDR3: TGTGCCAGCAGGGACTCAGAAATAAATGAGCAGTTCTTC. The chain recombines TRBV27 with TRBJ2-1, with a tentative D call TRBD2 (5 bases). Germline lookup yields CDR1 MNHEY and CDR2 SMNVEV (reference sequence). With 6 bases removed from V and 7 bases from J, the gap between germline ends came to 13 bases. CDR3 size: 13 residues.

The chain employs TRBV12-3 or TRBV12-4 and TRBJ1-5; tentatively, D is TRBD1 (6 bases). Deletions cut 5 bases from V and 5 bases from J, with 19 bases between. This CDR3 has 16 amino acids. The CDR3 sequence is CASSLKTGPLHQPQHF. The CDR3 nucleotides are TGTGCCAGCAGTCTAAAGACAGGTCCCCTTCATCAGCCCCAGCATTTT.

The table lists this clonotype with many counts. CDR3 coding DNA: TGTGCCAGCAGCTCGTCAGGGGACGACACTGAAGCTTTCTTT. This sequence encodes CASSSSGDDTEAFF. This chain connects TRBV9 to TRBJ1-1; the D gene is possibly TRBD1 (6 bases). CDR1 SGDLS and CDR2 YYNGEE come from the germline V gene. V was cut by 4 bases and J by 3 bases, with 13 bases left in between. CDR3 length: 14 amino acids.

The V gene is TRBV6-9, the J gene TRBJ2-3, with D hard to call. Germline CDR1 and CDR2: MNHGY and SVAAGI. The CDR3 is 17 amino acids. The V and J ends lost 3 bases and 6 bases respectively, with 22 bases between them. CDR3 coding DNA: TGTGCCAGCAGTTACCCGGCGAGTGGGGTGGGTGCCGATACGCAGTATTTT. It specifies CASSYPASGVGADTQYF.

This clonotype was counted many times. The CDR3 nucleotides read TGTGCCAGCAGCTTAGGGGTGCCGACTACCCCGTACCAAGAGACCCAGTACTTC. Translation gives CASSLGVPTTPYQETQYF. The rearrangement uses TRBV7-8 and TRBJ2-5; D is possibly TRBD2 (5 bases). The CDR3 length is 18 residues. Trimming stripped 1 base from V and 0 bases from J, with 18 bases between. Germline V gene sequence: CDR1 SGHVS, CDR2 FQNEAQ.

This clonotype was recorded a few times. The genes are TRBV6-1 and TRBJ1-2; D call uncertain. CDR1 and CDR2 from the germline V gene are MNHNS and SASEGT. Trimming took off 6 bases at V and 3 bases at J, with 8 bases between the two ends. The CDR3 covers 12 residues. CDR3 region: CASRIGDYGYTF. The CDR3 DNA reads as TGTGCCAGCAGGATCGGCGACTATGGCTACACCTTC.

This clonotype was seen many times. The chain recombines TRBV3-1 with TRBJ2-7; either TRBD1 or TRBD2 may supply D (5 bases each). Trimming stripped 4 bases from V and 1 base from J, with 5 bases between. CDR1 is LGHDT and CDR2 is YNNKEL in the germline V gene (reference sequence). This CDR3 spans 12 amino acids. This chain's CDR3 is CASSRGSYEQYF. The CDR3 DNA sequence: TGTGCCAGCAGCCGGGGGTCCTACGAGCAGTACTTC.

This CDR3 is CASSQEWGRAGELFF. DNA of the CDR3: TGTGCCAGCAGCCAAGAGTGGGGACGCGCCGGGGAGCTGTTTTTT. The V and J genes are TRBV3-1 and TRBJ2-2; D may match TRBD1 or TRBD2 (5 bases each). Trimming left V 0 bases short and J 6 bases short, with 11 bases between. The CDR3 has 15 residues. Germline V lookup: CDR1 LGHDT, CDR2 YNNKEL (reference sequence).

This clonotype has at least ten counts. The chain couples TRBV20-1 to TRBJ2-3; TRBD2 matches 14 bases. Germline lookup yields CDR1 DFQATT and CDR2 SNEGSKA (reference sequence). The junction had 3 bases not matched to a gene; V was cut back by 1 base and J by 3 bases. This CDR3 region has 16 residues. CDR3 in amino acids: CSARGGLAGVTDTQYF. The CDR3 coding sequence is TGCAGTGCTAGAGGGGGACTAGCGGGAGTAACAGATACGCAGTATTTT.

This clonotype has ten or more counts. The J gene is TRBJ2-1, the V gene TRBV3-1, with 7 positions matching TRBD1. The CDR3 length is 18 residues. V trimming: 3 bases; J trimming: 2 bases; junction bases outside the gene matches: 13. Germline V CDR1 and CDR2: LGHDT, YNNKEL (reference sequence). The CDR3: CASSQRRWDRAAYNEQFF. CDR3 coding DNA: TGTGCCAGCAGCCAGCGACGGTGGGACAGAGCAGCCTACAATGAGCAGTTCTTC.

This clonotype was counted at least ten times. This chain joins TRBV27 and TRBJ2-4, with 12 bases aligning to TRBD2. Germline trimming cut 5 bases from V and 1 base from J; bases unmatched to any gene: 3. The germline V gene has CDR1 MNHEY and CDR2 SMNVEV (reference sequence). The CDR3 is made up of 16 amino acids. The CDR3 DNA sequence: TGTGCCAGCAGTCCAGGGACTAGCGGGGCCAAAAACATTCAGTACTTC. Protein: CASSPGTSGAKNIQYF.

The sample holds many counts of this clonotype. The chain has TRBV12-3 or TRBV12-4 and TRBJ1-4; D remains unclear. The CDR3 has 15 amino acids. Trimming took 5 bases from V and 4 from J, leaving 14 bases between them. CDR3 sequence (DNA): TGTGCCAGCAGTACCTCTCGACGGAGTAATGAAAAACTGTTTTTT. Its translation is CASSTSRRSNEKLFF.

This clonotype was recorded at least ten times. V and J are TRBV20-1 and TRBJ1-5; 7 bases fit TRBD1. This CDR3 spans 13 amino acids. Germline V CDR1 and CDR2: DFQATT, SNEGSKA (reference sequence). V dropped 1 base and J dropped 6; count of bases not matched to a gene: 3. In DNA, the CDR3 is TGCAGTGCTAGAGGTACAGGGGTTCAGCCCCAGCATTTT. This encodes CSARGTGVQPQHF.

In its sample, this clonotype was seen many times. CDR3 protein: CSGEGGYNEQFF. The CDR3 nucleotides are TGCAGCGGGGAAGGGGGTTACAATGAGCAGTTCTTC. The gene calls are TRBV20-1 and TRBJ2-1; weak D call: TRBD1 (6 bases). This CDR3 has 12 amino acids. In germline, CDR1 is DFQATT, CDR2 SNEGSKA (reference sequence).

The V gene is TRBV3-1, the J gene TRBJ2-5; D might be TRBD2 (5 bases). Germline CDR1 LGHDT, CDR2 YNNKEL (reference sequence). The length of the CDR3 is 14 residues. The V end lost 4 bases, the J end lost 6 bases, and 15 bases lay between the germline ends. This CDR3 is CASSPDSPGKTQYF. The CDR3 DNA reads TGTGCCAGCAGCCCCGACTCCCCGGGGAAGACCCAGTACTTC.

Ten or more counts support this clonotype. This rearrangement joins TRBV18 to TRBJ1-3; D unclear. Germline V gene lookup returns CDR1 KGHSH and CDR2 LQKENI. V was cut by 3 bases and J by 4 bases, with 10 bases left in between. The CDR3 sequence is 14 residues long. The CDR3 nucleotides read TGTGCCAGCTCACCCCGGGATACGGGAAACACCATATATTTT. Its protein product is CASSPRDTGNTIYF.

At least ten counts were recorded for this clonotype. CDR3 amino acids: CAWSRQGGDGYTF. The CDR3 nucleotides are TGTGCCTGGAGTAGACAGGGAGGAGATGGCTACACCTTC. The rearrangement links TRBV30 to TRBJ1-2; 7 bases align to TRBD1. Germline assignment: CDR1 GTSNPN and CDR2 SVGIG (reference sequence). CDR3 length: 13 residues. V shed 2 bases and J 6 bases; nucleotides not matched to a gene: 6.

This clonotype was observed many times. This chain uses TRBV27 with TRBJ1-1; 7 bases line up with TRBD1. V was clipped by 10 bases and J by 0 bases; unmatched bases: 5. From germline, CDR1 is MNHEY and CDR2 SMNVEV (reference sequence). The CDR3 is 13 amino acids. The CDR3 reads CATPGQMNTEAFF. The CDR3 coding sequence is TGTGCCACCCCGGGACAGATGAACACTGAAGCTTTCTTT.

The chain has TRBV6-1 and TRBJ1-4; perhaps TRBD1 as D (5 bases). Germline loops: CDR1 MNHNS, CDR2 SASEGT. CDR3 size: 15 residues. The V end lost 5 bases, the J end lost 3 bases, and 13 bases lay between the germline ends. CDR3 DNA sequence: TGTGCCAGCAGTAGAACAGGTTTCGCTAATGAAAAACTGTTTTTT. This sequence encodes CASSRTGFANEKLFF.

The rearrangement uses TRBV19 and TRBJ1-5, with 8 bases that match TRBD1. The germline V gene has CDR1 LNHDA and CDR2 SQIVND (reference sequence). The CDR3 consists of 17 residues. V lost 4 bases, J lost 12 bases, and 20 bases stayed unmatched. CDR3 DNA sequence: TGTGCCAGTAGTACCCCAGACAGGGGACACCTTACAAGGCTCCAGCATTTT. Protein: CASSTPDRGHLTRLQHF.

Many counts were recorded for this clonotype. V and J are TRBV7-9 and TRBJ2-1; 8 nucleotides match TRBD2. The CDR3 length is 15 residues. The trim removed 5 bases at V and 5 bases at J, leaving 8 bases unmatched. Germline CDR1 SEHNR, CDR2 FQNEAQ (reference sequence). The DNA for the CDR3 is TGTGCCAGCAGCCACCTGCGGGAGGCAAACAATGAGCAGTTCTTC. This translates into CASSHLREANNEQFF.